The next 27 T cell receptor beta chains were all read from a single sample in a study of blood T cell repertoires in COVID-19. Sequencing was performed with immunoSEQ multiplex PCR; in TCRdb, only in-frame clones are kept and a portion is missing. The top ten clones hold around 7.7% of a sample with tens of thousands of clones, about 87% of them seen once. What was sequenced was peripheral blood. The receptors were sampled from a human donor with active COVID-19. The donor label of this sample is uncertain.

The CDR3 reads CASSLYVPGGSAGELFF. Written as DNA, the CDR3 is TGTGCCAGCAGCTTATATGTCCCAGGGGGTAGCGCCGGGGAGCTGTTTTTT. The genes are TRBV7-2 and TRBJ2-2; 7 nucleotides line up with TRBD1. The junction had 12 bases not matched to a gene; V was cut back by 2 bases and J by 6 bases. This CDR3 has 17 amino acids. Germline CDR1 SGHTA, CDR2 FQGNSA.

The chain links TRBV4-1 to TRBJ1-1, with D possibly being TRBD1 (5 bases). CDR3 length equals 16 residues. V gave up 2 bases and J gave up 4 bases, with 17 bases separating them. Germline lookup yields CDR1 MGHRA and CDR2 YSYEKL. The CDR3 sequence: CASSQPGGGEATEAFF. For the CDR3, the DNA is TGCGCCAGCAGCCAACCGGGTGGGGGGGAAGCCACTGAAGCTTTCTTT.

The V and J genes are TRBV4-1 and TRBJ1-4, with 7 bases identical to TRBD1. The CDR3 has 14 amino acids. Per the germline V gene, CDR1 is MGHRA and CDR2 is YSYEKL. The V segment lost 4 bases and the J segment 2 bases; nucleotides outside the gene matches: 1. CDR3 residues: CASSRQGTNEKLFF. The CDR3 DNA sequence: TGCGCCAGCAGCCGACAGGGTACTAATGAAAAACTGTTTTTT.

The rearrangement uses TRBV28 and TRBJ2-7; perhaps TRBD1 as D (7 bases). The germline V and J ends were trimmed by 3 bases and 0 bases, with 15 bases remaining between them. Germline CDR1 MDHEN, CDR2 SYDVKM. This CDR3 contains 16 residues. The CDR3 loop reads CASSLKGAGSSYEQYF. CDR3 nucleotides: TGTGCCAGCAGTTTGAAGGGGGCCGGGAGCTCCTACGAGCAGTACTTC.

This clone is large. The chain recombines TRBV15 with TRBJ1-3; D possibly corresponds to TRBD1 (5 bases). Trimming removed 5 bases from V and 4 bases from J, with 18 bases in between. This CDR3 is built from 16 residues. Germline V gene sequence: CDR1 LNHNV, CDR2 YYDKDF (reference sequence). The CDR3 region has the DNA TGTGCCACCAGCCCCCAGGGAGGGGCGCTGGGAAACACCATATATTTT. It yields the protein CATSPQGGALGNTIYF.

V is TRBV7-9 and J is TRBJ2-1; 9 positions match TRBD1. The V segment lost 4 bases and the J segment 4 bases; nucleotides outside the gene matches: 5. Per the germline V gene, CDR1 is SEHNR and CDR2 is FQNEAQ (reference sequence). The CDR3 has 15 amino acids. The CDR3 loop is CASSSRDRVYNEQFF. CDR3 DNA sequence: TGTGCCAGCAGCTCGCGGGACAGGGTATACAATGAGCAGTTCTTC.

The chain joins TRBV7-8 to TRBJ2-7; 11 bases fit TRBD1. V dropped 4 bases and J dropped 6; count of bases not matched to a gene: 8. The CDR3 contains 15 residues. Germline CDR1 and CDR2: SGHVS and FQNEAQ. The CDR3 nucleotides are TGTGCCAGCAGCTCAGGACAGGGGGCGCCTGGCGAGCAGTACTTC. Its protein is CASSSGQGAPGEQYF.

This clone is judged medium-sized. The rearrangement uses TRBV7-2 and TRBJ2-3, with 13 positions matching TRBD2. Trimming removed 5 bases from V and 2 bases from J; junction bases left unmatched: 7. Per germline, CDR1 SGHTA and CDR2 FQGNSA. There are 17 residues in the CDR3. The DNA of the CDR3 is TGTGCCAGCAGCGCACTAGCGGGAGGGACTTTCACAGATACGCAGTATTTT. Encoded protein: CASSALAGGTFTDTQYF.

The V call is TRBV10-3, the J call TRBJ2-5, with D maybe TRBD1 (6 bases). Germline CDR1 reads ENHRY; CDR2 reads SYGVKD. This CDR3 has 13 residues. The germline V and J ends were trimmed by 8 bases and 4 bases, with 14 bases remaining between them. The CDR3 nucleotides are TGTGCCATCTCCAGGGGTATTCTAGAGACCCAGTACTTC. Its translation is CAISRGILETQYF.

This clone appeared a few times. V is TRBV28 and J is TRBJ1-5, with D uncertain. CDR3 size: 15 residues. Trimming stripped 3 bases from V and 0 bases from J, with 9 bases between. Germline V CDR1 and CDR2: MDHEN, SYDVKM. The CDR3 nucleotides read TGTGCCAGCAGTTTTAGCGGCGGTAGCAATCAGCCCCAGCATTTT. Residues: CASSFSGGSNQPQHF.

This chain links TRBV4-1 with TRBJ2-1, with TRBD2 matching over 7 bases. The V and J ends lost 4 bases and 6 bases, in that order; junction bases with no gene match: 3. In germline, CDR1 is MGHRA, CDR2 YSYEKL. The CDR3 extends over 13 amino acids. The CDR3 sequence: CASSRRTSNEQFF. CDR3 nucleotides: TGCGCCAGCAGCCGCAGGACTAGCAATGAGCAGTTCTTC.

This chain joins TRBV11-2 and TRBJ1-3; a possible D gene is TRBD1 (5 bases). In germline, CDR1 is SGHAT, CDR2 FQNNGV. The CDR3 consists of 17 residues. The germline V and J ends were trimmed by 5 bases and 4 bases, with 21 bases remaining between them. Written as DNA, the CDR3 is TGTGCCAGCAGCCCTCTTACCGTGCGGGGCCCAGGAAACACCATATATTTT. This gives the protein CASSPLTVRGPGNTIYF.

V is TRBV4-1 and J is TRBJ2-7; D gene ambiguous. V was pared by 0 bases and J by 0 bases, with 6 bases between. There are 14 residues in the CDR3. The germline V gene encodes CDR1 MGHRA and CDR2 YSYEKL. In DNA, the CDR3 is TGCGCCAGCAGCCAAGATAGAAGCTCCTACGAGCAGTACTTC. This codes for CASSQDRSSYEQYF.

The rearrangement joins TRBV5-1 to TRBJ1-1; D possibly corresponds to TRBD1 (6 bases). The germline V and J ends were trimmed by 0 bases and 11 bases, with 11 bases remaining between them. CDR3 length: 12 amino acids. Germline loops: CDR1 SGHRS, CDR2 YFSETQ. The CDR3 region is CASSLEGDVAFF. For the CDR3, the DNA is TGCGCCAGCAGCTTGGAGGGGGATGTCGCTTTCTTT.

The J gene is TRBJ2-1, the V gene TRBV29-1, with D possibly TRBD1 on 6 matching bases. The V gene's germline CDR1 is SQVTM and CDR2 ANQGSEA. This CDR3 region has 11 residues. The V end was cut by 3 bases, the J end by 9 bases, with 9 bases between. CDR3 sequence: CSVDRGGEQFF. CDR3 nucleotides: TGCAGCGTTGACAGGGGCGGTGAGCAGTTCTTC.

The chain uses TRBV4-2 and TRBJ1-2; D is uncertain. Trimming stripped 4 bases from V and 0 bases from J, with 3 bases between. CDR1 is LGHNA, CDR2 YNFKEQ, per germline. CDR3 length: 12 residues. CDR3 nucleotides: TGTGCCAGCAGCCCTTCTAACTATGGCTACACCTTC. Protein: CASSPSNYGYTF.

This clone has more than one count but fewer than ten. The chain employs TRBV6-5 and TRBJ1-2; D is undetermined. Germline values: CDR1 MNHEY, CDR2 SVGAGI. V was clipped by 2 bases and J by 8 bases, with 15 bases between them. The CDR3 length is 14 residues. This chain's CDR3 is CASSYGSGMRGYTF. Written as DNA, the CDR3 is TGTGCCAGCAGTTACGGTAGCGGGATGAGAGGCTACACCTTC.

This chain joins TRBV5-5 and TRBJ1-1; D is unclear. In germline, CDR1 is SGHKS, CDR2 YYEKEE (reference sequence). The CDR3 has 13 amino acids. V lost 1 base, J lost 4 bases, and 8 bases lay in between. In DNA form, the CDR3 reads TGTGCCAGCAGCTTGCTTAGTAGCACTGAAGCTTTCTTT. Protein: CASSLLSSTEAFF.

On this clone: Because it lacks the conserved phenylalanine or tryptophan at the end, this CDR3 is likely a read error. The DNA is left out, because the CDR3 cannot be placed on it with certainty; the CDR3 is given as TCRdb lists it. The V gene is TRBV6-1, the J gene TRBJ2-3; the D call TRBD1 from the table was never checked on the DNA. CDR1 is MNHNS and CDR2 is SASEGT in the germline V gene. The CDR3 sequence runs 12 residues, both termini included. The CDR3 loop is CASSEGWGPEVG.

V and J are TRBV5-1 and TRBJ2-7; 10 bases fit TRBD1. CDR1 is SGHRS and CDR2 is YFSETQ in the germline V gene. The V segment lost 2 bases and the J segment 2 bases; nucleotides outside the gene matches: 10. This CDR3 comprises 17 residues. CDR3 residues: CASSLRVGTGDPYEQYF. CDR3 sequence (DNA): TGCGCCAGCAGCTTAAGAGTCGGGACAGGGGACCCCTACGAGCAGTACTTC.

This clone appeared once. The CDR3 coding sequence is TGTGCCAGCAGCCTTACCGGGACAGAGTCACCCCTCCACTTT. It yields the protein CASSLTGTESPLHF. This chain links TRBV9 with TRBJ1-6, with 7 bases aligning to TRBD1. This CDR3 is built from 14 residues. Germline CDR1 reads SGDLS; CDR2 reads YYNGEE. V lost 4 bases, J lost 10 bases, and 8 bases stayed unmatched.

In its sample, this clone was seen once. The chain joins TRBV24-1 to TRBJ2-1, with 12 bases aligning to TRBD2. Germline V gives CDR1 KGHDR, CDR2 SFDVKD. V was pared by 3 bases and J by 8 bases, with 4 bases of the junction left unmatched. This CDR3 contains 15 residues. The CDR3 sequence is CATSDRTSGKDEQFF. DNA of the CDR3: TGTGCCACCAGTGATCGGACTAGCGGGAAGGATGAGCAGTTCTTC.

V gene TRBV5-1 combines with J gene TRBJ1-1, with D possibly being TRBD1 (6 bases). Per germline, CDR1 SGHRS and CDR2 YFSETQ. The CDR3 spans 15 residues. V was shortened by 2 bases and J by 6 bases, with 17 bases between the two germline ends. The CDR3: CASSFNGQSGAEAFF. In DNA form, the CDR3 reads TGCGCCAGCAGCTTCAACGGACAGTCTGGGGCTGAAGCTTTCTTT.

V gene TRBV28 combines with J gene TRBJ2-3, with TRBD2 as a possible D gene (6 bases). Germline CDR1 MDHEN, CDR2 SYDVKM. The CDR3 totals 15 residues. V lost 2 bases to trimming and J lost 2 bases, with 11 bases between them. The chain's CDR3 is CASSLPAGLTDTQYF. The CDR3, as DNA: TGTGCCAGCAGTTTACCAGCGGGCCTCACAGATACGCAGTATTTT.

The CDR3 nucleotides are TGTGCCAGCAGGAAGGGGTTCGGGACTGACACAGATACGCAGTATTTT. Its protein is CASRKGFGTDTDTQYF. This chain links TRBV14 with TRBJ2-3; a possible D gene is TRBD2 (6 bases). This CDR3 is 16 amino acids long. Germline lookup yields CDR1 SGHDN and CDR2 FVKESK. The V end was cut by 6 bases, the J end by 2 bases, with 18 bases between.

This clone was picked up a small number of times. The chain has TRBV5-4 and TRBJ1-1; TRBD1 matches 8 bases. Germline V gene data show CDR1 as SGHNT and CDR2 as YYREEE (reference sequence). J lost 4 bases, V lost 5 bases, and 10 bases had no gene match. This CDR3 is 15 amino acids long. The CDR3 bases are TGTGCCAGCAGGAGCGACGGGACAGGAAGCACTGAAGCTTTCTTT. Its protein product is CASRSDGTGSTEAFF.

The V and J genes are TRBV4-1 and TRBJ2-7; 12 bases agree with TRBD2. This CDR3 comprises 14 residues. Germline V gene data show CDR1 as MGHRA and CDR2 as YSYEKL. V shed 4 bases, J shed 7 bases, and the junction held 5 bases outside the gene matches. In DNA form, the CDR3 reads TGCGCCAGCAGCCCCGCGGGACTAGCGGGTGAGCAGTACTTC. It encodes CASSPAGLAGEQYF.